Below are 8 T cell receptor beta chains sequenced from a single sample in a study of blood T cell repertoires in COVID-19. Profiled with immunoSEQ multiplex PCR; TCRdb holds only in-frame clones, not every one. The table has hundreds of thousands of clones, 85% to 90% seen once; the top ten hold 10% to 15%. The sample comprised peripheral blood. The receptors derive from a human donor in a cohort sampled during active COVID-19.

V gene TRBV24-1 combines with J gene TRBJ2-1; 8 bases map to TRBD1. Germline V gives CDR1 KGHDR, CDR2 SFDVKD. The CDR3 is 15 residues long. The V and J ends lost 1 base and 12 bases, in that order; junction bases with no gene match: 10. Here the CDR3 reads CATSDLPTGGRRQFF. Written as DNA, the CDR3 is TGTGCCACCAGTGATTTACCTACAGGGGGACGGCGGCAGTTCTTC.

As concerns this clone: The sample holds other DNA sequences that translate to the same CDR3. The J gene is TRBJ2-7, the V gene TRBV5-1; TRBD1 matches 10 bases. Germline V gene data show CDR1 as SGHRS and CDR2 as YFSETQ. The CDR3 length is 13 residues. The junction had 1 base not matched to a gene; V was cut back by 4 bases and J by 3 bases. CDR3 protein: CASSRDRGYEQYF. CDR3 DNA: TGCGCCAGCAGCCGGGACAGGGGCTACGAGCAGTACTTC.

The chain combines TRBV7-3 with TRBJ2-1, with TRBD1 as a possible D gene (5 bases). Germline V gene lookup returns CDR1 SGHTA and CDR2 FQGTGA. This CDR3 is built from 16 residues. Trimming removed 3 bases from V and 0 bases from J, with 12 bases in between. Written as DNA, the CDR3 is TGTGCCAGCAGCTTGGGGCCTCTTAGCTCCTACAATGAGCAGTTCTTC. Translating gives CASSLGPLSSYNEQFF.

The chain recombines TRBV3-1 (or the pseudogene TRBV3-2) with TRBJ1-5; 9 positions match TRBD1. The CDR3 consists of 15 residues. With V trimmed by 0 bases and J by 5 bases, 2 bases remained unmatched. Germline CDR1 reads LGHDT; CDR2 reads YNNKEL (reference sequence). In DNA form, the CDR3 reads TGTGCCAGCAGCCAAGACACAGGGGGCTATCAGCCCCAGCATTTT. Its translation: CASSQDTGGYQPQHF.

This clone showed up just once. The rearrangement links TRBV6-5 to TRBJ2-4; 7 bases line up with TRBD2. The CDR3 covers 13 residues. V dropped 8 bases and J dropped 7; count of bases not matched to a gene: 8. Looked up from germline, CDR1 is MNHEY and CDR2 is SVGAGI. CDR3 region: CASGEGGANIQYF. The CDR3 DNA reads TGTGCCAGCGGGGAGGGAGGGGCCAACATTCAGTACTTC.

The chain's CDR3 is CASSYKKSTGELFF. The CDR3 coding sequence is TGTGCCAGCTCATACAAGAAAAGCACCGGGGAGCTGTTTTTT. V and J are TRBV7-9 and TRBJ2-2; D not certain. Per germline, CDR1 SEHNR and CDR2 FQNEAQ (reference sequence). The CDR3 extends over 14 amino acids. V lost 8 bases and J 4 bases, leaving 14 bases between the germline ends.

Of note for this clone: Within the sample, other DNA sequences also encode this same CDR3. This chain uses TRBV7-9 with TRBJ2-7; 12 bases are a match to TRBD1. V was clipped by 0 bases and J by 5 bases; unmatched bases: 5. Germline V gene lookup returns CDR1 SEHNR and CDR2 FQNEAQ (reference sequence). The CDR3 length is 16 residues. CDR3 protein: CASSLASGTGGHEQYF. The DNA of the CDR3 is TGTGCCAGCAGCTTAGCCTCCGGGACAGGGGGCCACGAGCAGTACTTC. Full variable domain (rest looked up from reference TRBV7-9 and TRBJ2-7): DTGVSQNPRHKITKRGQNVTFRCDPISEHNRLYWYRQTLGQGPEFLTYFQNEAQLEKSRLLSDRFSAERPKGSFSTLEIQRTEQGDSAMYLCASSLASGTGGHEQYFGPGTRLTVT.

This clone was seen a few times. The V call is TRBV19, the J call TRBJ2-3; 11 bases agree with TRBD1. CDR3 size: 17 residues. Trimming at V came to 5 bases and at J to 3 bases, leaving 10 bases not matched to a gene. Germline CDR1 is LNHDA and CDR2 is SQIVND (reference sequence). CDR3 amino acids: CASSPLPGQGDTDTQYF. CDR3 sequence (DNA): TGTGCCAGTAGTCCCCTCCCGGGACAGGGGGATACAGATACGCAGTATTTT.